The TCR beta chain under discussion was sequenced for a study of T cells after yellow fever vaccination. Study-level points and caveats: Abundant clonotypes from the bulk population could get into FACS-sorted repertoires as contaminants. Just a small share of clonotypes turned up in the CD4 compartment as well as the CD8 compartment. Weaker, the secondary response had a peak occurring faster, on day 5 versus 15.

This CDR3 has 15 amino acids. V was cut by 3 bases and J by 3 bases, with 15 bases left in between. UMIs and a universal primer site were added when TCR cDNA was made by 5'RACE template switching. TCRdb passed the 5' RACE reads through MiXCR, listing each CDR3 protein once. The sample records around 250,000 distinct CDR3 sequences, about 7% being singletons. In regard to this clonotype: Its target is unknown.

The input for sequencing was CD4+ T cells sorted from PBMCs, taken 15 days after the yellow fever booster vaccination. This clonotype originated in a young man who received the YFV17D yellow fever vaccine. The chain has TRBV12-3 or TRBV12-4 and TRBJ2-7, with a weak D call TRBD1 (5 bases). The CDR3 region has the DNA TGTGCCAGCAGTTTCTTAAAGGGGAAAAACTACGAGCAGTACTTC. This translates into CASSFLKGKNYEQYF.